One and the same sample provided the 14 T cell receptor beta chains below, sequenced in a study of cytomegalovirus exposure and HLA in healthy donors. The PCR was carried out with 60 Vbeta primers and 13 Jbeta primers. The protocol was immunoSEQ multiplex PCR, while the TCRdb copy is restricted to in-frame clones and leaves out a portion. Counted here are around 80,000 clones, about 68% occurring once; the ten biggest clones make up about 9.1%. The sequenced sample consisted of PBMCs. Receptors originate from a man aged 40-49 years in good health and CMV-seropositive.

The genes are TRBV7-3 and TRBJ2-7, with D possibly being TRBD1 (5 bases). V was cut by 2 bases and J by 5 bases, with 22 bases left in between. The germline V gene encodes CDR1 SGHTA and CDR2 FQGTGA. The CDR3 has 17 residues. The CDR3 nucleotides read TGTGCCAGCAGCTTATCCGGACGGCAGGGCGTAGTCCACGAGCAGTACTTC. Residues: CASSLSGRQGVVHEQYF. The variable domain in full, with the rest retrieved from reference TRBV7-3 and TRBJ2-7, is GAGVSQTPSNKVTEKGKYVELRCDPISGHTALYWYRQSLGQGPEFLIYFQGTGAADDSGLPNDRFFAVRPEGSVSTLKIQRTERGDSAVYLCASSLSGRQGVVHEQYFGPGTRLTVT.

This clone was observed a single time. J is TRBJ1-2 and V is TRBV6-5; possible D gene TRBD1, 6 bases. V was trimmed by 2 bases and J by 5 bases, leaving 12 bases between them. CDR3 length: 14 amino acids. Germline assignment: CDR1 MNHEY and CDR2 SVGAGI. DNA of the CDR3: TGTGCCAGCAGTTACGACGACAGGATGTATGGCTACACCTTC. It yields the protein CASSYDDRMYGYTF.

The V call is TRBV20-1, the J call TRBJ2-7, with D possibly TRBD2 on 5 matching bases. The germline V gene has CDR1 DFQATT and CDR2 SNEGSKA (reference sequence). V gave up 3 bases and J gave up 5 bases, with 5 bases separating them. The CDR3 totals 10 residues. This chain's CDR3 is CSASGDEQYF. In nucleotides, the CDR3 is TGCAGTGCTAGCGGGGACGAGCAGTACTTC.

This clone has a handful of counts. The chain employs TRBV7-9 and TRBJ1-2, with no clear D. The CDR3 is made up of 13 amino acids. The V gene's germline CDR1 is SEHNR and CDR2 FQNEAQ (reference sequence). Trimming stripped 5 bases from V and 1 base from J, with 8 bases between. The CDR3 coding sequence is TGTGCCAGCAGCGCGAGCCGTAACTATGGCTACACCTTC. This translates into CASSASRNYGYTF.

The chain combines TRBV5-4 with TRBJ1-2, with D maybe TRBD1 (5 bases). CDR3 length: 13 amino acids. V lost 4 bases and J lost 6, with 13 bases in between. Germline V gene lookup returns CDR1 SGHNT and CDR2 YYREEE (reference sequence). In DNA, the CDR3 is TGTGCCAGCAGCCCGACAGTGACCGATGGCTACACCTTC. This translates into CASSPTVTDGYTF.

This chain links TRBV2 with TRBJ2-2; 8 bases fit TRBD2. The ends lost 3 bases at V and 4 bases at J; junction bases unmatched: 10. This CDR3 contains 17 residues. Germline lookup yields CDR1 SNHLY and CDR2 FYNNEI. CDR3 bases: TGTGCCAGCAGTGACTCGGCCGGGAGGGGGTTCACCGGGGAGCTGTTTTTT. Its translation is CASSDSAGRGFTGELFF.

The CDR3 loop reads CASSFSREGTDTQYF. CDR3 coding DNA: TGTGCCAGCAGCTTCTCCCGGGAAGGCACAGATACGCAGTATTTT. V gene TRBV5-6 combines with J gene TRBJ2-3; tentatively, D is TRBD2 (5 bases). Germline V gene lookup returns CDR1 SGHDT and CDR2 YYEEEE. V lost 2 bases and J 1 base, leaving 11 bases between the germline ends. The CDR3 is 15 residues long.

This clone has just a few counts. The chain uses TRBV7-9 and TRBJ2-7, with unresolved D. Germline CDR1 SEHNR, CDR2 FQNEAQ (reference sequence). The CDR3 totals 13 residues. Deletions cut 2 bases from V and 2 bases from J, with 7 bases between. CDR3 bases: TGTGCCAGCAGCTTATCAGAGGCCTACGAGCAGTACTTC. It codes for CASSLSEAYEQYF.

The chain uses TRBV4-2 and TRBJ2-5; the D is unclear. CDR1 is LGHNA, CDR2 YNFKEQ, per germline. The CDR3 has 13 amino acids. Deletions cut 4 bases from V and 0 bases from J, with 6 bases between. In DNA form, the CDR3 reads TGTGCCAGCAGCCTCGGGTACCAAGAGACCCAGTACTTC. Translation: CASSLGYQETQYF.

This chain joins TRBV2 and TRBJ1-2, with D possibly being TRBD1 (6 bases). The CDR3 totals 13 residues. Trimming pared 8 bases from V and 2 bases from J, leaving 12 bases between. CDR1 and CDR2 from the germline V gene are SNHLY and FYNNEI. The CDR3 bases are TGTGCCAGCGTATGGGACAAGAACTATGGCTACACCTTC. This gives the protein CASVWDKNYGYTF.

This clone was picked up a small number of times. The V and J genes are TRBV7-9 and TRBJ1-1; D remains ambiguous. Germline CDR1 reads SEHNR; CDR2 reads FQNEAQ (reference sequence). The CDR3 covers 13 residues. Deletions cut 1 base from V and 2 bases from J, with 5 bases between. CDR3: CASSLDSNTEAFF. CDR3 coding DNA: TGTGCCAGCAGCTTAGACAGTAACACTGAAGCTTTCTTT.

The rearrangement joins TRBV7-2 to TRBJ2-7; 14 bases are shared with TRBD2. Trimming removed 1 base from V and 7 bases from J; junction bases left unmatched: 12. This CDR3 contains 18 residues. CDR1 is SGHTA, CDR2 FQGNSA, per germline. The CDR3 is CASSLVSAGTSGGWEQYF. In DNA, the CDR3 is TGTGCCAGCAGCTTAGTAAGCGCTGGGACTAGCGGGGGTTGGGAGCAGTACTTC. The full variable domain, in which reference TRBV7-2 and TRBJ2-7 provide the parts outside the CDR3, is GAGVSQSPSNKVTEKGKDVELRCDPISGHTALYWYRQSLGQGLEFLIYFQGNSAPDKSGLPSDRFSAERTGGSVSTLTIQRTQQEDSAVYLCASSLVSAGTSGGWEQYFGPGTRLTVT.

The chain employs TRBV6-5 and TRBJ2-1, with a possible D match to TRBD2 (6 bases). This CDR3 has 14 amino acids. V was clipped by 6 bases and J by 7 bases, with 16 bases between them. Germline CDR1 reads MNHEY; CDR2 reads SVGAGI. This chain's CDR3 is CASSALDGGNEQFF. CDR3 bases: TGTGCCAGCAGCGCGTTAGATGGGGGGAATGAGCAGTTCTTC.

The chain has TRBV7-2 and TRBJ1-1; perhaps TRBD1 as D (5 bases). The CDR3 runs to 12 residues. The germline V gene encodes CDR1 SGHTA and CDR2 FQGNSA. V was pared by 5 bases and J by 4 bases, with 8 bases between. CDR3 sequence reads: CASSQGFTEAFF. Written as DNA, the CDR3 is TGTGCCAGCAGCCAGGGTTTCACTGAAGCTTTCTTT.